This T cell receptor beta chain emerged from a study of blood T cell repertoires in COVID-19. Study information: Samples of COVID-19 (acute and convalescent) were obtained from the United States, Italy and Spain. Sample material is recorded as cDNA or gDNA derived from T cells, B-cell-depleted T cells, or PBMCs.

Sequenced by immunoSEQ multiplex PCR; TCRdb stores in-frame clones only, minus some. Of 190,000 or so clones in the sample, approximately 78% were seen once. Followed longitudinally, the Seattle patients had been enrolled during active infection. V was pared by 5 bases and J by 5 bases, with 15 bases between. The CDR3 is 14 residues long. CDR1 and CDR2 (germline): MNHEY, SMNVEV (reference sequence). The receptor was isolated from a woman older than 75 with COVID-19, enrolled during active disease. Source material: peripheral blood. The V call is TRBV27, the J call TRBJ1-2, with TRBD1 as a possible D gene (5 bases). The CDR3 region has the DNA TGTGCCAGCAGTCCCGAATGGGGGGGATATGGCTACACCTTC. Translation gives CASSPEWGGYGYTF.